One and the same sample provided the 24 T cell receptor delta chains below, sequenced in a study of gamma-delta T cells after stem cell transplantation. TCRdb fed the RT-PCR reads into CATT to redo clone calling. The data show around 6,700 delta-chain clones, 25% seen once. The source material was gamma-delta T cells. These receptors were taken from a human donor. It is not recorded whose cells these are; they may come from a transplant donor.

This clone is deemed medium-sized. As DNA, the CDR3 is TGTGCCTGTGACACCGTAGCTGGGGGATCCGCTTTGACAGCACAACTCTTCTTT. It translates to CACDTVAGGSALTAQLFF. The V call is TRDV2, the J call TRDJ2, with 9 bases lining up with TRDD3. The CDR3 consists of 18 residues. Germline V gene data show CDR1 as GEAIGNYY and CDR2 as EKD. Trimming at V came to 0 bases and at J to 0 bases, leaving 7 bases not matched to a gene.

Comments on this clone: The same CDR3 arises from other DNA sequences in this sample as well. The chain employs TRDV2 and TRDJ1, with 8 bases that match TRDD3. The CDR3 covers 22 residues. V lost 4 bases and J lost 1; bases outside the gene matches: 28. Germline V gives CDR1 GEAIGNYY, CDR2 EKD. CDR3 coding DNA: TGTGCCTGTGATCCCGAATTCCCAAACTGGGGGCCTACAATCCTAACCACCGATAAACTCATCTTT. This gives the protein CACDPEFPNWGPTILTTDKLIF.

CDR3 coding DNA: TGTGCTCTTGGGGAATTCTTCCGGAGTTGGACCTACACCGATAAACTCATCTTT. Its translation is CALGEFFRSWTYTDKLIF. The chain has TRDV1 and TRDJ1, with D tentatively TRDD2 (5 bases). CDR3 length: 18 residues. CDR1 is TSWWSYY and CDR2 is QGS in the germline V gene. V was trimmed by 2 bases and J by 0 bases, leaving 19 bases between them.

This clone was seen more than once but under ten times. This chain connects TRDV1 to TRDJ1; 7 positions agree with TRDD3. Losses at the gene ends were 7 bases for V and 0 bases for J; bases not matched to a gene: 20. Germline-derived CDR1 and CDR2 are TSWWSYY and QGS. The CDR3 has 19 amino acids. The chain's CDR3 is CALAHPGAVGGHYTDKLIF. CDR3 DNA: TGTGCTCTTGCCCACCCGGGAGCGGTTGGGGGACATTACACCGATAAACTCATCTTT.

This clone was seen a few times. The chain couples TRDV2 to TRDJ1, with TRDD3 matching over 8 bases. In germline, CDR1 is GEAIGNYY, CDR2 EKD. The length of the CDR3 is 17 residues. The V and J ends lost 2 bases and 0 bases, in that order; junction bases with no gene match: 10. In nucleotides, the CDR3 is TGTGCCTGTGACATCCTACTGGGGGCCCCGTACACCGATAAACTCATCTTT. It specifies CACDILLGAPYTDKLIF.

This clone qualifies as medium-sized. The chain is built from TRDV2 and TRDJ1; 12 nucleotides agree with TRDD3. The CDR3 runs 19 residues. Germline V gene data show CDR1 as GEAIGNYY and CDR2 as EKD. The V segment lost 3 bases and the J segment 0 bases; nucleotides outside the gene matches: 13. The CDR3 DNA reads TGTGCCTGTGACCCAGTACTGGGGGATACAGGCCGGTACACCGATAAACTCATCTTT. It encodes CACDPVLGDTGRYTDKLIF.

The chain recombines TRDV2 with TRDJ1; 8 bases map to TRDD3. The CDR3 spans 17 residues. V shed 3 bases, J shed 0 bases, and the junction held 11 bases outside the gene matches. Germline values: CDR1 GEAIGNYY, CDR2 EKD. The CDR3 bases are TGTGCCTGTGACCGACTGGGGGTAAAAGGGTACACCGATAAACTCATCTTT. It codes for CACDRLGVKGYTDKLIF.

Relative to its sample, this clone is medium-sized. The chain couples TRDV2 to TRDJ1, with a possible D match to TRDD3 (5 bases). The V gene lost 0 bases and the J gene lost 0 bases, with 19 bases spanning the gap. Germline V gives CDR1 GEAIGNYY, CDR2 EKD. The CDR3 contains 18 residues. The CDR3 protein is CACDTAETRLVNTDKLIF. For the CDR3, the DNA is TGTGCCTGTGACACCGCGGAGACTCGACTGGTAAACACCGATAAACTCATCTTT.

This chain links TRDV2 with TRDJ3; 8 bases map to TRDD3. J gave up 0 bases and V 0 bases, and 6 bases lay outside the gene matches. The CDR3 is 19 residues long. The V gene's germline CDR1 is GEAIGNYY and CDR2 EKD. The CDR3 region has the DNA TGTGCCTGTGACACCCTGGGGGACCTAAGCTCCTGGGACACCCGACAGATGTTTTTC. Translation: CACDTLGDLSSWDTRQMFF.

CDR3 sequence (DNA): TGTGCTCTTGGGGAAGAAGAAGCCTCCTACGAAGGTGGGGGATTTCCGTACACCGATAAACTCATCTTT. The encoded protein is CALGEEEASYEGGGFPYTDKLIF. The chain joins TRDV1 to TRDJ1; 8 bases align to TRDD3. The V gene's germline CDR1 is TSWWSYY and CDR2 QGS. The junction had 26 bases not matched to a gene; V was cut back by 2 bases and J by 0 bases. This CDR3 comprises 23 residues.

This clone was detected once. This may be a read error, as it is one base from a much larger clone. Other DNA sequences of this sample code for an identical CDR3. The chain carries TRDV2 and TRDJ3, with D possibly TRDD3 on 5 matching bases. Germline CDR1 GEAIGNYY, CDR2 EKD. The CDR3 consists of 22 residues. Trimming took 1 base from V and 0 from J, leaving 24 bases between them. The CDR3 sequence: CACDTIPNSAGPTSWDTRQMFF. The CDR3 DNA is TGTGCCTGTGACACGATCCCTAACAGCGCTGGGCCCACCTCCTGGGACACCCGACAGATGTTTTTC.

V and J are TRDV1 and TRDJ1; a possible D gene is TRDD3 (5 bases). The germline V and J ends were trimmed by 0 bases and 9 bases, with 20 bases remaining between them. The CDR3 loop spans 16 amino acids. Germline assignment: CDR1 TSWWSYY and CDR2 QGS. The CDR3 loop is CALGELWADRDAELIF. DNA of the CDR3: TGTGCTCTTGGGGAACTATGGGCCGACAGGGATGCTGAACTCATCTTT.

About this clone itself: A much larger clone lies one base from this, so it may be a read error. Other DNA variants within this sample encode the same CDR3. The rearrangement joins TRDV1 to TRDJ1; D unresolved. The CDR3 contains 11 residues. Germline values: CDR1 TSWWSYY, CDR2 QGS. DNA of the CDR3: TGTGCTCGGGTCTACACCGATAAACTCATCTTC. Residues: CARVYTDKLIF.

Sample share makes this clone medium-sized. This rearrangement joins TRDV2 to TRDJ1; 8 nucleotides line up with TRDD3. The length of the CDR3 is 17 residues. Germline-derived CDR1 and CDR2 are GEAIGNYY and EKD. The V segment lost 0 bases and the J segment 0 bases; nucleotides outside the gene matches: 8. This CDR3 is CACDTVWGKGYTDKLIF. The CDR3 coding sequence is TGTGCCTGTGACACCGTCTGGGGGAAAGGGTACACCGATAAACTCATCTTT.

By share, this clone ranks as medium-sized. The chain has TRDV2 and TRDJ1; D gene ambiguous. This CDR3 is built from 17 residues. Germline V gene data show CDR1 as GEAIGNYY and CDR2 as EKD. The germline V and J ends were trimmed by 0 bases and 8 bases, with 24 bases remaining between them. CDR3 in amino acids: CACDTLLRGRRNSKLIF. In DNA, the CDR3 is TGTGCCTGTGACACCCTCCTGCGGGGTCGGAGGAATTCCAAACTCATCTTT.

Worth noting for this clone: One end of the junction varies from germline; a read error may be responsible. This rearrangement joins TRDV2 to TRDJ3; 13 positions match TRDD3. Germline V gene data show CDR1 as GEAIGNYY and CDR2 as EKD. This CDR3 spans 25 amino acids. This chain's CDR3 is CACDASTGGYAHSEPGPWDTRQMIF. CDR3 nucleotide sequence: TGTGCCTGTGACGCTTCAACTGGGGGATACGCCCACTCCGAACCAGGCCCCTGGGACACCCGACAGATGATTTTC.

With respect to this clone: This likely came from a read error, as a far larger clone is one base away. This chain links TRDV2 with TRDJ1; 10 bases map to TRDD3. Trimming at V came to 3 bases and at J to 3 bases, leaving 36 bases not matched to a gene. The CDR3 is 25 amino acids. Germline V lookup: CDR1 GEAIGNYY, CDR2 EKD. The CDR3 spells CACDSLVGPSGVEGGIRSGADKLIF. As DNA, the CDR3 is TGTGCCTGTGACTCCCTTGTCGGTCCGTCCGGAGTAGAGGGGGGGATACGCAGCGGGGCCGATAAACTCATCTTT.

With respect to this clone: A far more abundant clone sits one base away, making this likely a read error. In the same sample, other DNA sequences code for this CDR3. J is TRDJ1 and V is TRDV2; TRDD2 aligns across 7 bases. CDR3 length: 15 amino acids. From germline, CDR1 is GEAIGNYY and CDR2 EKD. CDR3 protein: CACDSLYPPSSGLIF. As DNA, the CDR3 is TGTGCTTGTGACAGTTTATACCCCCCTTCCTCGGGGCTCATCTTT.

For this clone: This may arise from a read error, as a much more abundant clone is one base away. The chain employs TRDV2 and TRDJ3, with 7 nucleotides matching TRDD3. V lost 3 bases, J lost 0 bases, and 34 bases stayed unmatched. CDR3 length: 27 residues. The germline V gene encodes CDR1 GEAIGNYY and CDR2 EKD. The CDR3 region is CACDALPTRDQPVLGIGDSWDTRQMFF. CDR3 coding DNA: TGTGCCTGTGACGCCCTCCCAACCAGGGATCAACCGGTACTGGGGATAGGGGACTCCTGGGACACCCGACAGATGTTTTTC.

The V and J genes are TRDV2 and TRDJ1, with D unclear. V lost 0 bases and J 2 bases, leaving 9 bases between the germline ends. Germline values: CDR1 GEAIGNYY, CDR2 EKD. The CDR3 loop spans 14 amino acids. CDR3 sequence: CACDTVELTDKLIF. The DNA for the CDR3 is TGTGCCTGTGACACCGTTGAGCTGACCGATAAACTCATCTTT.

Regarding this clone: A read error likely explains why the TCRdb protein, taken from a much larger clone, differs from this DNA's translation at residue 12; the protein shown is translated from the DNA. In DNA form, the CDR3 reads TGTGCCTGTGACACCGTACGGATGGGGAACGCCGAGTACACCGATAAACTCATCTTT. As protein: CACDTVRMGNAEYTDKLIF. The J gene is TRDJ1, the V gene TRDV2; a possible D gene is TRDD3 (5 bases). The germline CDR1 and CDR2 sequences are GEAIGNYY and EKD. This CDR3 is built from 19 residues. V was pared by 0 bases and J by 0 bases, with 22 bases between.

By share, this clone ranks as large. CDR3 sequence: CALGELVGDAYTDKLIF. CDR3 bases: TGTGCTCTTGGGGAACTAGTAGGGGACGCGTACACCGATAAACTCATCTTT. The chain combines TRDV1 with TRDJ1; tentative D call: TRDD3 (5 bases). CDR3 size: 17 residues. CDR1 and CDR2 (germline): TSWWSYY, QGS. With 0 bases removed from V and 0 bases from J, the gap between germline ends came to 14 bases.

With respect to this clone: Distinct nucleotide sequences in the sample also encode this CDR3. The chain combines TRDV2 with TRDJ1, with TRDD3 identical over 9 bases. Germline lookup yields CDR1 GEAIGNYY and CDR2 EKD. The V gene end was trimmed by 3 bases and the J gene end by 0 bases; junction bases not matched to a gene: 4. The CDR3 has 15 amino acids. The CDR3 spells CACDSLGENTDKLIF. CDR3 DNA sequence: TGTGCCTGTGACTCACTGGGGGAAAACACCGATAAACTCATCTTT.

As for this clone: With a far larger clone one base away, a read error is the likely cause. CDR3 in amino acids: CACGTPWGIQSYTDKLIF. Here the CDR3 DNA reads TGTGCCTGTGGCACGCCCTGGGGGATCCAATCGTACACCGATAAACTCATCTTT. The chain has TRDV2 and TRDJ1, with 9 bases matching TRDD3. V lost 5 bases and J lost 0; bases outside the gene matches: 15. The CDR3 length is 18 residues. CDR1 is GEAIGNYY, CDR2 EKD, per germline.